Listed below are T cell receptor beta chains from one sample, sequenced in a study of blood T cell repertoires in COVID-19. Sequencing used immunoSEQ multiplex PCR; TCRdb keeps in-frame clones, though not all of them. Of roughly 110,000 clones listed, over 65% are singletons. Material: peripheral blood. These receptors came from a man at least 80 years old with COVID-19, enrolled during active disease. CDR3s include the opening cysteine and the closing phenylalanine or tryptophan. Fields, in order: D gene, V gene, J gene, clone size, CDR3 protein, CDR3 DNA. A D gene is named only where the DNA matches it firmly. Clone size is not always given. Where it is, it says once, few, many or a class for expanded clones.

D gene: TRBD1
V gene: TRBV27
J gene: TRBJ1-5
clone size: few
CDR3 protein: CASSTGQGARQPQHF
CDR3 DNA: TGTGCCAGCAGTACCGGACAGGGGGCTCGTCAGCCCCAGCATTTT

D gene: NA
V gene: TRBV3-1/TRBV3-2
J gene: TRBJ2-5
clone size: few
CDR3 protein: CASSQGGTQYF
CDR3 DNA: TGTGCCAGCAGCCAGGGGGGGACCCAGTACTTC

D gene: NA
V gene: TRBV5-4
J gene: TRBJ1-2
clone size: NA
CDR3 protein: CASSLEGVGYTF
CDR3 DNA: TGTGCCAGCAGCTTGGAAGGGGTGGGCTACACCTTC

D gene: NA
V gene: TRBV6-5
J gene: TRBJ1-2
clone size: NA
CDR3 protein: CASSYSPEADLAGYTF
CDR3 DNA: TGTGCCAGCAGTTACTCGCCCGAGGCTGACCTCGCTGGCTACACCTTC

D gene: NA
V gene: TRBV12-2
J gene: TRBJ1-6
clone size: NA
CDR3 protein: CASRPGGADNSPLHF
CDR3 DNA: TGTGCAAGTCGCCCCGGGGGGGCTGATAATTCACCCCTCCACTTT

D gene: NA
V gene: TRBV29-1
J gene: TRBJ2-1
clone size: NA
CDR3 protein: CSVVSYNEQFF
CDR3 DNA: TGCAGCGTTGTTAGCTACAATGAGCAGTTCTTC

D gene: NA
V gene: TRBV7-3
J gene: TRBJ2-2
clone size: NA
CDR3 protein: CASSLQGQYGELFF
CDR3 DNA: TGTGCCAGCAGCTTACAGGGACAATACGGGGAGCTGTTTTTT

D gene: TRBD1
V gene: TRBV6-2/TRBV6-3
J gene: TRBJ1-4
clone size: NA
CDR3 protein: CASSRRTRDRGFPEKLFF
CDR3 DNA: TGTGCCAGCAGTCGTCGAACACGGGACAGGGGTTTTCCTGAAAAACTGTTTTTT

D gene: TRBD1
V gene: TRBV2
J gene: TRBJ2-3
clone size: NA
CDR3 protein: CASRVGTETDTQYF
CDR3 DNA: TGTGCCAGCAGAGTCGGGACAGAAACAGATACGCAGTATTTT

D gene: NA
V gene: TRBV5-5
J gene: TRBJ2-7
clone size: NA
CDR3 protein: CASSSGDYEQYF
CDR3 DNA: TGTGCCAGCAGCTCTGGAGACTACGAGCAGTACTTC

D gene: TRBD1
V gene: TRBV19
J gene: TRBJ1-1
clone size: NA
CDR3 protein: CASSTLLDRDSSAFF
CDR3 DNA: TGTGCCAGTAGTACACTCCTGGACAGGGATTCTTCAGCTTTCTTT

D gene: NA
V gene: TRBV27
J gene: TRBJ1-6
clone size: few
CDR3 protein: CASSLSPRLSLHF
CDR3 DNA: TGTGCCAGCAGTTTATCCCCTCGACTATCCCTCCACTTT

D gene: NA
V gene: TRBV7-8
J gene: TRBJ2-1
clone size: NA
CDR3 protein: CASSLASLTPTYNEQFF
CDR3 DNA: TGTGCCAGCAGCTTAGCGAGCCTAACTCCGACCTACAATGAGCAGTTCTTC

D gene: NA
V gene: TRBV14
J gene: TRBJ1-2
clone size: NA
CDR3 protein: CASSQSSGMCCTF
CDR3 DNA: TGTGCCAGCAGCCAGAGCAGCGGTATGTGTTGCACCTTC

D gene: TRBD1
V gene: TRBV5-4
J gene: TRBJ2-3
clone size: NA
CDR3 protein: CASSLGGPTSTDTQYF
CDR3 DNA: TGTGCCAGCAGCTTAGGGGGCCCTACTAGCACAGATACGCAGTATTTT

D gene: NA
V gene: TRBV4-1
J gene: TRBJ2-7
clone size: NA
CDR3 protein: CASSPPGPGREQYF
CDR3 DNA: TGCGCCAGCAGCCCCCCCGGGCCAGGGCGCGAGCAGTACTTC

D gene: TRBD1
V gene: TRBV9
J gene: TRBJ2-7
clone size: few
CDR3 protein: CASSPHPGQSSYEQYF
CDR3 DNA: TGTGCCAGCAGCCCTCATCCGGGACAGAGCTCCTACGAGCAGTACTTC

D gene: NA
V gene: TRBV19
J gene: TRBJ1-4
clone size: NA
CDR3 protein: CASSITRVVEKLFF
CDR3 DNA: TGTGCCAGTAGTATCACCAGGGTTGTTGAAAAACTGTTTTTT

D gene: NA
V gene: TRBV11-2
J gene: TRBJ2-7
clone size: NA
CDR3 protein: CASSHGQSYEQYF
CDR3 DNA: TGTGCCAGCAGTCATGGACAGTCCTACGAGCAGTACTTC

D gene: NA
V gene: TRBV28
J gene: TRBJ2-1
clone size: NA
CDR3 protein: CASSLGGGGQNLNEQFF
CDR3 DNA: TGTGCCAGCAGTTTAGGTGGAGGCGGACAGAACCTTAATGAGCAGTTCTTC

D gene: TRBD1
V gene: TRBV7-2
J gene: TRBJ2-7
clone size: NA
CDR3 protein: CASSLKAGGAYEQYF
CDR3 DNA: TGTGCCAGCAGCTTAAAGGCAGGGGGAGCCTACGAGCAGTACTTC

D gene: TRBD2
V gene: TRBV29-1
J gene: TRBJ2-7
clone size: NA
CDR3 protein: CSVEAGTSGSYEQYF
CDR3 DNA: TGCAGCGTTGAGGCCGGGACTAGCGGTTCCTACGAGCAGTACTTC

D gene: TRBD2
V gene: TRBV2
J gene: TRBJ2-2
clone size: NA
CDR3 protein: CASTGLAGGRGTGELFF
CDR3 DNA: TGTGCCAGCACGGGACTAGCGGGAGGCCGGGGCACCGGGGAGCTGTTTTTT

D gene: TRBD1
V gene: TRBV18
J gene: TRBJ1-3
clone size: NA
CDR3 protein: CASDRASSGNTIYF
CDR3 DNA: TGTGCCAGTGACAGGGCCTCCTCTGGAAACACCATATATTTT

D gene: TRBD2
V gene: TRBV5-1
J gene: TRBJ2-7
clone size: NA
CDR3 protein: CASSSGGSAGVYEQYF
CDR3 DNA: TGCGCCAGCAGCTCGGGAGGTTCGGCGGGAGTGTACGAGCAGTACTTC

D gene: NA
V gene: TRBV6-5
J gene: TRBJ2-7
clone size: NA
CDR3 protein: CASSYSTRAEQYF
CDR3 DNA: TGTGCCAGCAGTTACTCGACCAGGGCCGAGCAGTACTTC

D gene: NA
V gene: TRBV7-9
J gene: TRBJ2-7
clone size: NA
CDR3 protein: CASSRPGLNYEQYF
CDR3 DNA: TGTGCCAGCAGCCGACCAGGTCTCAACTACGAGCAGTACTTC

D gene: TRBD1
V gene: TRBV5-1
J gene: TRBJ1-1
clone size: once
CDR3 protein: CASSPTQGTEAFF
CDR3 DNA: TGCGCCAGCAGCCCAACACAGGGGACTGAAGCTTTCTTT

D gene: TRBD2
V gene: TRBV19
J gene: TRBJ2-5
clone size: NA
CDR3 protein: CASNRAGSPQETQYF
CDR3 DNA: TGTGCCAGTAATCGAGCGGGAAGCCCCCAAGAGACCCAGTACTTC

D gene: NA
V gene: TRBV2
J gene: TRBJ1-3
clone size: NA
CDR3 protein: CASSFRGGTVPGNTIYF
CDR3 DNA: TGTGCCAGCAGCTTTCGGGGGGGGACCGTACCTGGAAACACCATATATTTT

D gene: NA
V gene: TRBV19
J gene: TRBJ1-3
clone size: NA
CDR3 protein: CASTGSGNTIYF
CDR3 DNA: TGTGCCAGTACGGGCTCTGGAAACACCATATATTTT

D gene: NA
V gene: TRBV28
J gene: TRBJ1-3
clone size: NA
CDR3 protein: CASSLFRGSSGNTIYF
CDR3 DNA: TGTGCCAGCAGTTTATTCAGGGGAAGCTCTGGAAACACCATATATTTT

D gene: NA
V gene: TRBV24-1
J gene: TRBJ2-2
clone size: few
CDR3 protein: CATSEPKLTGELFF
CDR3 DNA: TGTGCCACCAGTGAACCAAAGCTTACCGGGGAGCTGTTTTTT

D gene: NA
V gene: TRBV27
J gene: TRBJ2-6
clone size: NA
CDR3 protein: CASSPWTGGSSGANVLTF
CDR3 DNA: TGTGCCAGCAGTCCTTGGACAGGAGGGAGCTCTGGGGCCAACGTCCTGACTTTC

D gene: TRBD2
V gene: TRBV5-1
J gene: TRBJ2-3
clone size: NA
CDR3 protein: CASSFGAGGLDTQYF
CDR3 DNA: TGCGCCAGCAGCTTCGGGGCGGGAGGTCTCGATACGCAGTATTTT

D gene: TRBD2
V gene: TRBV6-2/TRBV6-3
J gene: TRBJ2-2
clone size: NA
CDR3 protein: CASSTGTSGLNTGELFF
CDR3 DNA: TGTGCCAGCAGTACCGGGACTAGCGGCCTAAACACCGGGGAGCTGTTTTTT

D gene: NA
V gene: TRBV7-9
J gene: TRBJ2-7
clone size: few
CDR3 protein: CASSPDGHLTYEQYF
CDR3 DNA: TGTGCCAGCAGCCCCGACGGACATCTAACCTACGAGCAGTACTTC

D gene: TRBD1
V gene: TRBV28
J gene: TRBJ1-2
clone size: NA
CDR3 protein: CASDQDRGPWGYTF
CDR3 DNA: TGTGCCAGCGACCAGGACAGGGGGCCTTGGGGCTACACCTTC

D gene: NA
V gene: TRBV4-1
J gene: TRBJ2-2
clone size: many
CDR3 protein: CASKPLFSGTGELFF
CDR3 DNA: TGCGCCAGTAAGCCTTTATTTTCGGGGACCGGGGAGCTGTTTTTT

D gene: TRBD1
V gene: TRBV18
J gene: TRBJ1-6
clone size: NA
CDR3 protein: CASFRDSLNSPLHF
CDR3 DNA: TGTGCCAGCTTCCGGGACAGCCTCAATTCACCCCTCCACTTT

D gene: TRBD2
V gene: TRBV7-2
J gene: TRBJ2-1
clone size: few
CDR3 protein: CASSSASGRGGEQFF
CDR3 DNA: TGTGCCAGCAGCTCGGCGAGCGGGAGGGGGGGTGAGCAGTTCTTC

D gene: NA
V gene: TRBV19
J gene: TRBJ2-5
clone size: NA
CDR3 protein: CASSIGGVQETQYF
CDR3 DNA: TGTGCCAGTAGTATTGGGGGCGTCCAAGAGACCCAGTACTTC

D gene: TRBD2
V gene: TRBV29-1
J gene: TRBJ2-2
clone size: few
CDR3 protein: CSIRAGVGTGELFF
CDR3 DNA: TGCAGCATCCGAGCGGGAGTTGGAACCGGGGAGCTGTTTTTT

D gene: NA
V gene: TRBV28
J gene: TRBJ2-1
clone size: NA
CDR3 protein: CASSQIRGERHNEQFF
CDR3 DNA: TGTGCCAGCAGTCAAATCAGGGGAGAAAGACACAATGAGCAGTTCTTC

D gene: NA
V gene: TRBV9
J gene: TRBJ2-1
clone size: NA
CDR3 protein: CASSPRTRGYNEQFF
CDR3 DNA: TGTGCCAGCAGCCCCCGGACGAGGGGGTACAATGAGCAGTTCTTC